The 31 T cell receptor beta chains below were found in one sample sequenced in a study of cytomegalovirus exposure and HLA in healthy donors. PCR primers comprised 60 Vbeta and 13 Jbeta primers. Sequencing used immunoSEQ multiplex PCR; TCRdb keeps in-frame clones, though not all of them. The sample holds under 200,000 clones; over 65% are singletons and the top ten take about 2.5%. Source material: PBMCs. These receptors were obtained from a woman in her thirties or forties in good health and CMV-seropositive.

This clone has more than one count but fewer than ten. The V and J genes are TRBV5-1 and TRBJ2-1; no firm D call. The V gene's germline CDR1 is SGHRS and CDR2 YFSETQ. The CDR3 is made up of 12 amino acids. Trimming stripped 4 bases from V and 6 bases from J, with 8 bases between. CDR3 sequence: CASSRESNEQFF. The CDR3, as DNA: TGCGCCAGCAGCCGCGAGAGCAATGAGCAGTTCTTC.

This clone was counted a single time. The chain combines TRBV28 with TRBJ1-5; TRBD1 aligns across 10 bases. J gave up 0 bases and V 4 bases, and 9 bases lay outside the gene matches. The germline gives CDR1 MDHEN, CDR2 SYDVKM. The CDR3 has 18 amino acids. The DNA of the CDR3 is TGTGCCAGCAGTTCCCGACGGACAGGGGGGTATAGCAATCAGCCCCAGCATTTT. It translates to CASSSRRTGGYSNQPQHF.

This chain links TRBV4-2 with TRBJ1-1; no clear D. The CDR3 consists of 12 residues. The germline gives CDR1 LGHNA, CDR2 YNFKEQ. V lost 0 bases and J 9 bases, leaving 8 bases between the germline ends. The CDR3: CASSQDREKAFF. CDR3 DNA: TGTGCCAGCAGCCAAGATAGGGAGAAAGCTTTCTTT.

This clone came up once. V and J are TRBV18 and TRBJ2-1, with 8 bases that match TRBD2. After removal of 2 bases from V and 7 bases from J, the junction contained 16 bases not matched to a gene. CDR1 is KGHSH and CDR2 is LQKENI in the germline V gene. The CDR3 is 18 amino acids. CDR3 bases: TGTGCCAGCTCACCAATCTATTCTGTGCCGGGAGGGCGAAATGAGCAGTTCTTC. Its protein is CASSPIYSVPGGRNEQFF.

The V and J genes are TRBV21-1 and TRBJ2-2; no DNA check was done on the table's D call, TRBD2. TRBV21-1 is annotated as a pseudogene. The CDR3 runs 19 residues. This CDR3 is CASSSPGTSGRNYTGELFF. The CDR3 DNA is TGTGCCAGCAGCAGCCCGGGTACTAGCGGGAGAAACTACACCGGGGAGCTGTTTTTT.

V gene TRBV28 combines with J gene TRBJ1-1; tentative D call: TRBD1 (5 bases). Germline CDR1 and CDR2: MDHEN and SYDVKM. This CDR3 comprises 10 residues. Trimming took off 8 bases at V and 7 bases at J, with 8 bases between the two ends. CDR3 sequence reads: CASLRGEAFF. The CDR3 nucleotides read TGTGCCAGCTTAAGGGGTGAAGCTTTCTTT.

V gene TRBV28 combines with J gene TRBJ1-2; TRBD1 aligns across 9 bases. V was clipped by 6 bases and J by 7 bases; unmatched bases: 9. CDR1 MDHEN and CDR2 SYDVKM come from the germline V gene. CDR3 size: 14 residues. In DNA form, the CDR3 reads TGTGCCAGCAGCCTAGTGGACAGGGGAGGTGGCTACACCTTC. Translation gives CASSLVDRGGGYTF.

V gene TRBV20-1 combines with J gene TRBJ2-3; D is unclear. The germline gives CDR1 DFQATT, CDR2 SNEGSKA (reference sequence). V was clipped by 5 bases and J by 6 bases, with 6 bases between them. The CDR3 extends over 10 amino acids. The DNA of the CDR3 is TGCAGTGCTTTCAGGGATACGCAGTATTTT. Its protein is CSAFRDTQYF.

The chain uses TRBV30 and TRBJ2-3; 16 bases agree with TRBD2. Germline V gene sequence: CDR1 GTSNPN, CDR2 SVGIG (reference sequence). The CDR3 is 17 residues long. Trimming removed 3 bases from V and 4 bases from J; junction bases left unmatched: 7. The CDR3 DNA follows: TGTGCCTGGAGCTTACCGGGACTAGCGGGGGGGCCAGATACGCAGTATTTT. The encoded protein is CAWSLPGLAGGPDTQYF.

V and J are TRBV5-1 and TRBJ1-2, with D tentatively TRBD1 (5 bases). Looked up from germline, CDR1 is SGHRS and CDR2 is YFSETQ. V lost 3 bases and J 5 bases, leaving 14 bases between the germline ends. This CDR3 has 14 amino acids. CDR3 in DNA: TGCGCCAGCAGCTCTACTTACCCAGGGTATGGCTACACCTTC. Amino acid sequence: CASSSTYPGYGYTF. Combining the CDR3 with reference TRBV5-1 and TRBJ1-2 gives the whole variable domain KAGVTQTPRYLIKTRGQQVTLSCSPISGHRSVSWYQQTPGQGLQFLFEYFSETQRNKGNFPGRFSGRQFSNSRSEMNVSTLELGDSALYLCASSSTYPGYGYTFGSGTRLTVV.

This clone was found a few times. V usage is TRBV5-1 and J usage is TRBJ2-3, with D unclear. CDR1 and CDR2 (germline): SGHRS, YFSETQ. With 0 bases removed from V and 9 bases from J, the gap between germline ends came to 8 bases. The CDR3 length is 12 residues. The CDR3 nucleotides are TGCGCCAGCAGCTTGGCCCCCGGGACGCAGTATTTT. The encoded protein is CASSLAPGTQYF.

The chain is built from TRBV29-1 and TRBJ2-1; 8 positions agree with TRBD2. Germline CDR1 reads SQVTM; CDR2 reads ANQGSEA. The CDR3 sequence is 17 residues long. Trimming removed 3 bases from V and 1 base from J; junction bases left unmatched: 11. CDR3 in DNA: TGCAGCGTTGATTCCTATGGCGGGAGGCCATCCTACAATGAGCAGTTCTTC. Protein: CSVDSYGGRPSYNEQFF.

This clone has a single count. CDR3 nucleotide sequence: TGTGCCAGCAGCCTCTTTGGAGTGGGGGCCAACGTCCTGACTTTC. Encoded protein: CASSLFGVGANVLTF. The V call is TRBV7-3, the J call TRBJ2-6; no reliable D call. V was trimmed by 5 bases and J by 4 bases, leaving 12 bases between them. The CDR3 length is 15 residues. Looked up from germline, CDR1 is SGHTA and CDR2 is FQGTGA.

The V gene is TRBV27, the J gene TRBJ2-3; tentatively, D is TRBD1 (5 bases). The CDR3 length is 17 residues. V gave up 2 bases and J gave up 0 bases, with 15 bases separating them. Per germline, CDR1 MNHEY and CDR2 SMNVEV (reference sequence). The CDR3 loop reads CASSLRGTFFSTDTQYF. The CDR3 coding sequence is TGTGCCAGCAGTTTAAGGGGAACCTTTTTTAGCACAGATACGCAGTATTTT.

The CDR3: CASTDLRQGQSYGYTF. The CDR3, as DNA: TGTGCCAGCACCGACCTAAGACAGGGTCAGTCCTATGGCTACACCTTC. The chain joins TRBV5-6 to TRBJ1-2, with 7 bases that match TRBD1. CDR1 SGHDT and CDR2 YYEEEE come from the germline V gene. This CDR3 is 16 amino acids long. With 6 bases clipped from V and 4 bases from J, the junction kept 15 bases outside the gene matches.

The count of this clone is one. This sequence joins TRBV11-2 and TRBJ1-5; TRBD1 agrees at 9 bases. J lost 3 bases, V lost 5 bases, and 11 bases had no gene match. The CDR3 runs 17 residues. CDR1 and CDR2 (germline): SGHAT, FQNNGV. DNA for the CDR3: TGTGCCAGCAGCCTCGGGACAGGGATTCTTTCCAATCAGCCCCAGCATTTT. It translates to CASSLGTGILSNQPQHF. The whole variable domain, filled in from reference TRBV11-2 and TRBJ1-5, reads EAGVAQSPRYKIIEKRQSVAFWCNPISGHATLYWYQQILGQGPKLLIQFQNNGVVDDSQLPKDRFSAERLKGVDSTLKIQPAKLEDSAVYLCASSLGTGILSNQPQHFGDGTRLSIL.

The rearrangement uses TRBV10-3 and TRBJ2-1; 9 bases map to TRBD1. CDR3 length equals 14 residues. Germline values: CDR1 ENHRY, CDR2 SYGVKD. V trimming: 6 bases; J trimming: 8 bases; junction bases outside the gene matches: 8. CDR3: CAISDGTGSDEQFF. The DNA of the CDR3 is TGTGCCATCAGCGACGGGACAGGGAGCGATGAGCAGTTCTTC.

This chain joins TRBV5-1 and TRBJ1-3; D is unclear. The length of the CDR3 is 13 residues. V lost 1 base to trimming and J lost 2 bases, with 4 bases between them. The germline gives CDR1 SGHRS, CDR2 YFSETQ. CDR3 protein: CASSLTAGNTIYF. CDR3 nucleotides: TGCGCCAGCAGCTTGACAGCTGGAAACACCATATATTTT.

The rearrangement links TRBV6-6 to TRBJ2-5; D unresolved. The DNA end is a closer match to TRBJ2-7, so the J assignment may be wrong. The CDR3 is 13 amino acids. Per germline, CDR1 MNHNY and CDR2 SVGAGI (reference sequence). CDR3 DNA sequence: TGTGCCAGCAGTTACCCGAGCTCCTACGAGCAGTACTTC. It is translated as CASSYPSSYEQYF.

The chain joins TRBV7-9 to TRBJ1-1; 7 bases line up with TRBD1. The CDR3 is 13 residues long. With V trimmed by 3 bases and J by 6 bases, 4 bases remained unmatched. Germline loops: CDR1 SEHNR, CDR2 FQNEAQ (reference sequence). CDR3 amino acids: CASSFQGDAEAFF. In DNA, the CDR3 is TGTGCCAGCAGCTTCCAGGGGGACGCTGAAGCTTTCTTT. Full variable domain (remainder filled in from reference TRBV7-9 and TRBJ1-1): DTGVSQNPRHKITKRGQNVTFRCDPISEHNRLYWYRQTLGQGPEFLTYFQNEAQLEKSRLLSDRFSAERPKGSFSTLEIQRTEQGDSAMYLCASSFQGDAEAFFGQGTRLTVV.

This clone has just a few counts. The chain links TRBV6-5 to TRBJ2-7; possible D gene TRBD1, 6 bases. The germline V gene has CDR1 MNHEY and CDR2 SVGAGI. V was trimmed by 5 bases and J by 1 base, leaving 15 bases between them. The CDR3 covers 15 residues. CDR3 region: CASSRFRDTSYEQYF. The CDR3 DNA reads TGTGCCAGCAGTCGTTTCCGGGACACTTCCTACGAGCAGTACTTC.

V is TRBV5-6 and J is TRBJ2-6; D remains unclear. The V end lost 2 bases, the J end lost 0 bases, and 9 bases lay between the germline ends. The length of the CDR3 is 16 residues. Germline V gene lookup returns CDR1 SGHDT and CDR2 YYEEEE. For the CDR3, the DNA is TGTGCCAGCAGCTTTAGACTTCCCTCTGGGGCCAACGTCCTGACTTTC. Its protein product is CASSFRLPSGANVLTF.

This clone was seen only a few times. J is TRBJ2-5 and V is TRBV18; D is ambiguous. Trimming stripped 5 bases from V and 2 bases from J, with 9 bases between. This CDR3 comprises 13 residues. CDR1 and CDR2 (germline): KGHSH, LQKENI. Here the CDR3 reads CASSSTVQETQYF. The CDR3 nucleotides read TGTGCCAGCTCATCCACGGTACAAGAGACCCAGTACTTC.

The chain links TRBV7-9 to TRBJ1-2, with 9 bases lining up with TRBD1. V shed 4 bases, J shed 0 bases, and the junction held 3 bases outside the gene matches. In germline, CDR1 is SEHNR, CDR2 FQNEAQ (reference sequence). This CDR3 is 15 amino acids long. CDR3 bases: TGTGCCAGCAGCTCAGGGACAGGGACTAACTATGGCTACACCTTC. Translating gives CASSSGTGTNYGYTF.

CDR3 in amino acids: CASMGLAGGRDYEQYF. The CDR3, as DNA: TGTGCCAGCATGGGACTAGCGGGAGGGAGGGACTACGAGCAGTACTTC. V and J are TRBV28 and TRBJ2-7, with 16 bases fitting TRBD2. Germline loops: CDR1 MDHEN, CDR2 SYDVKM. Germline trimming cut 7 bases from V and 3 bases from J; bases unmatched to any gene: 6. This CDR3 has 16 residues.

This clone was recorded a few times. The V and J genes are TRBV28 and TRBJ2-1; 7 bases map to TRBD2. This CDR3 is built from 13 residues. V lost 6 bases and J lost 9; bases outside the gene matches: 8. Looked up from germline, CDR1 is MDHEN and CDR2 is SYDVKM. CDR3 sequence (DNA): TGTGCCAGCAGGTCAGACCCTAGCGGTGAGCAGTTCTTC. It is translated as CASRSDPSGEQFF.

The DNA of the CDR3 is TGTGCCAGCAGCAGGGACAGGCAAGAGACCCAGTACTTC. Translated, it gives CASSRDRQETQYF. The chain uses TRBV2 and TRBJ2-5; 8 nucleotides match TRBD1. J lost 2 bases, V lost 6 bases, and 2 bases had no gene match. The CDR3 extends over 13 amino acids. Germline CDR1 is SNHLY and CDR2 is FYNNEI.

The chain combines TRBV29-1 with TRBJ2-7, with D possibly matching TRBD1 (5 bases). Trimming removed 5 bases from V and 0 bases from J, with 11 bases in between. CDR1 is SQVTM and CDR2 is ANQGSEA in the germline V gene. The CDR3 covers 13 residues. DNA for the CDR3: TGCAGCGTTCTCGTGACAGACTCCTACGAGCAGTACTTC. This sequence encodes CSVLVTDSYEQYF.

The J gene is TRBJ1-3, the V gene TRBV6-5; TRBD1 might be the D (5 bases). The V gene's germline CDR1 is MNHEY and CDR2 SVGAGI. CDR3 length: 15 amino acids. The ends were cut back, 6 bases at V and 2 bases at J, with 14 bases in the middle. CDR3 residues: CASRTLGGAGNTIYF. CDR3 coding DNA: TGTGCCAGCAGGACCCTCGGGGGTGCTGGAAACACCATATATTTT.

The chain couples TRBV6-1 to TRBJ2-7; D gene ambiguous. The CDR3 is 14 residues long. Trimming pared 1 base from V and 4 bases from J, leaving 11 bases between. CDR1 and CDR2 (germline): MNHNS, SASEGT. The CDR3 here is CASSEELSQYEQYF. The CDR3 DNA reads as TGTGCCAGCAGTGAAGAGTTGTCACAGTACGAGCAGTACTTC.

This clone came up a few times. J is TRBJ2-3 and V is TRBV2; 7 positions match TRBD2. CDR3 length: 15 amino acids. V was pared by 2 bases and J by 2 bases, with 4 bases of the junction left unmatched. The V gene's germline CDR1 is SNHLY and CDR2 FYNNEI. The CDR3 sequence is CASSEPSGLTDTQYF. DNA for the CDR3: TGTGCCAGCAGTGAACCTAGCGGTCTCACAGATACGCAGTATTTT.